This TCR beta chain came from a study of blood T cell repertoires in COVID-19. Germline loops: CDR1 SGHTA, CDR2 FQGNSA. The CDR3 has 13 amino acids. Trimming cost V 7 bases and J 8 bases, with 15 bases left between them. Libraries were prepared by immunoSEQ multiplex PCR; TCRdb keeps only in-frame clonotypes and omits some of them. The sample includes roughly 290,000 clones, around 82% of them seen just once. While infection was still active, Seattle patients were enrolled and then followed longitudinally. The rearrangement uses TRBV7-2 and TRBJ1-5; D is uncertain. Sequenced input: peripheral blood. The clonotype was recovered from a person between 65 and 79 years old with COVID-19, enrolled during active disease. The CDR3 is CASNMEVYEPQHF. The CDR3 DNA reads as TGTGCCAGCAACATGGAGGTCTATGAGCCCCAGCATTTT.